This paragraph covers one TCR beta chain sequence. These data come from a study of Graves' ophthalmopathy and Graves' hyperthyroidism. No progression to ophthalmopathy over 18 months defined stable hyperthyroidism. Ages of hyperthyroidism patients ran from 18 to 65, and their diagnoses were new, under 2 months' duration. RNA transcripts were the template, and TCR beta CDR3 regions were amplified from them. First-round RT-PCR relied on HTBI primers, and a second-round multiplex PCR came next. TCRdb fed the multiplex PCR reads into MiXCR, producing one record per CDR3 protein. The sample records 620,000 or so distinct CDR3 sequences, about a fifth being singletons. V shed 4 bases and J 1 base; nucleotides not matched to a gene: 6. The CDR3 extends over 15 amino acids. Germline CDR1 reads SNHLY; CDR2 reads FYNNEI.

This chain joins TRBV2 and TRBJ1-1; 7 bases agree with TRBD1. The sample comprised peripheral blood. The TCR sequence derives from a young woman with stable Graves' hyperthyroidism. Some clones in this sample may be carry-over from other donors' samples. This CDR3 reads CASSGARGENTEAFF. Written as DNA, the CDR3 is TGTGCCAGCAGTGGAGCCAGGGGGGAGAACACTGAAGCTTTCTTT.